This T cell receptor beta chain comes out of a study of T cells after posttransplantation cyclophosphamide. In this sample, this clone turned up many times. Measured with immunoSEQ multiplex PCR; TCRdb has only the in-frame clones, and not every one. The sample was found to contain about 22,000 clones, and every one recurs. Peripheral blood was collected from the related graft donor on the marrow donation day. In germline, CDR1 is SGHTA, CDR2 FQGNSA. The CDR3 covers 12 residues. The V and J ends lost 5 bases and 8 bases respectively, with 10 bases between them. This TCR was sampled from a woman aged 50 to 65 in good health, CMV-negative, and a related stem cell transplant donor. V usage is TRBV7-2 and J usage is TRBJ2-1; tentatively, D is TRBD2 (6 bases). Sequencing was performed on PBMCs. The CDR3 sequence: CASSLTSYEQFF. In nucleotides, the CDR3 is TGTGCCAGCAGCCTAACTAGCTATGAGCAGTTCTTC.